This is a list of T cell receptor beta chains from one sample in a study of cytomegalovirus exposure and HLA in healthy donors. Sequencing used immunoSEQ multiplex PCR; TCRdb keeps in-frame clones, though not all of them. This repertoire shows approximately 150,000 clones, more than 75% found once; its top ten account for roughly 14%. The source material was PBMCs. The receptor source for this set is a woman in her thirties or forties in good health and CMV-seronegative. CDR3s include the opening cysteine and the closing phenylalanine or tryptophan. A D gene is named only where the DNA matches it firmly. Where a row states a size, it is once, few, many or the class of an expanded clone; other rows omit it.

d_call clone_size j_call v_call cdr3_aa cdr3_nt
NA NA TRBJ1-1 TRBV7-8 CASSLVGVGDEAFF TGTGCCAGCAGCTTAGTAGGGGTTGGGGATGAAGCTTTCTTT
NA NA TRBJ1-2 TRBV28 CASSFAGATYGYTF TGTGCCAGCAGTTTCGCGGGGGCTACCTATGGCTACACCTTC
NA NA TRBJ1-2 TRBV6-5 CASSYSRDTSNYGYTF TGTGCCAGCAGTTACTCGAGGGACACCTCTAACTATGGCTACACCTTC
TRBD1 NA TRBJ2-1 TRBV5-1 CASSLDLGDRAHNEQFF TGCGCCAGCAGCTTGGACTTGGGGGACAGGGCTCACAATGAGCAGTTCTTC
NA NA TRBJ1-2 TRBV27 CASSYRVDYGYTF TGTGCCAGCAGTTACAGGGTGGACTATGGCTACACCTTC
NA NA TRBJ1-2 TRBV7-2 CASSFVGGDGYTF TGTGCCAGCAGCTTTGTTGGGGGCGATGGCTACACCTTC
TRBD2 NA TRBJ2-1 TRBV10-3 CAISEWAGVGAYNEQFF TGTGCCATCAGTGAGTGGGCGGGAGTGGGGGCCTACAATGAGCAGTTCTTC
NA NA TRBJ1-1 TRBV7-2 CASSPRGLTEAFF TGTGCCAGCAGCCCCCGGGGACTAACTGAAGCTTTCTTT
TRBD1 NA TRBJ2-1 TRBV27 CASGPRDRGQITLSYNEQFF TGTGCCAGCGGACCGCGGGACAGGGGGCAGATCACCCTCTCCTACAATGAGCAGTTCTTC
NA once TRBJ2-7 TRBV5-4 CASSLSGSTPWNEQYF TGTGCCAGCAGCTTGAGCGGCTCCACGCCTTGGAACGAGCAGTACTTC
NA NA TRBJ2-5 TRBV5-4 CASSVGGPWETQYF TGTGCCAGCAGCGTGGGGGGCCCTTGGGAGACCCAGTACTTC
NA NA TRBJ1-3 TRBV7-2 CASSLLQTAPGNTIYF TGTGCCAGCAGCTTACTCCAAACAGCCCCTGGAAACACCATATATTTT
NA NA TRBJ2-7 TRBV4-2 CASSQPSYTNYEQYF TGTGCCAGCAGCCAACCTAGCTACACCAACTACGAGCAGTACTTC
TRBD1 once TRBJ2-7 TRBV4-1 CASSPPEGQGKSYEQYF TGCGCCAGCAGCCCGCCAGAAGGACAGGGGAAGTCCTACGAGCAGTACTTC
NA NA TRBJ1-4 TRBV5-1 CASSGNREPNEKLFF TGCGCCAGCAGCGGTAACAGGGAACCTAATGAAAAACTGTTTTTT